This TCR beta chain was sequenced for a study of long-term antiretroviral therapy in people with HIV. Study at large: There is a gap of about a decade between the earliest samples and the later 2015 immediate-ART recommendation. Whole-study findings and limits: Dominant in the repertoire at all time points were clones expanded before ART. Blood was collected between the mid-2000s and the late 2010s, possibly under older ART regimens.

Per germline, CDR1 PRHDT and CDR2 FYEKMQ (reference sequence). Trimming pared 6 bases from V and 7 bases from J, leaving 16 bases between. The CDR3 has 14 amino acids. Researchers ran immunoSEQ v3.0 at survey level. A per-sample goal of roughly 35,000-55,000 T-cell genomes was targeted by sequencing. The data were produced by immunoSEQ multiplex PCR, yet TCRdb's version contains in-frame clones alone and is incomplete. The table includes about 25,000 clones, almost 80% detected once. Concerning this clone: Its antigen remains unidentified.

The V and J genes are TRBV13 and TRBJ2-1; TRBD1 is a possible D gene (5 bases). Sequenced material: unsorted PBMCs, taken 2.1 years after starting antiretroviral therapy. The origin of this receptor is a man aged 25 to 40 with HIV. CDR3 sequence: CASRVSGWTNEQFF. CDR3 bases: TGTGCCAGCAGAGTCTCAGGGTGGACGAATGAGCAGTTCTTC.